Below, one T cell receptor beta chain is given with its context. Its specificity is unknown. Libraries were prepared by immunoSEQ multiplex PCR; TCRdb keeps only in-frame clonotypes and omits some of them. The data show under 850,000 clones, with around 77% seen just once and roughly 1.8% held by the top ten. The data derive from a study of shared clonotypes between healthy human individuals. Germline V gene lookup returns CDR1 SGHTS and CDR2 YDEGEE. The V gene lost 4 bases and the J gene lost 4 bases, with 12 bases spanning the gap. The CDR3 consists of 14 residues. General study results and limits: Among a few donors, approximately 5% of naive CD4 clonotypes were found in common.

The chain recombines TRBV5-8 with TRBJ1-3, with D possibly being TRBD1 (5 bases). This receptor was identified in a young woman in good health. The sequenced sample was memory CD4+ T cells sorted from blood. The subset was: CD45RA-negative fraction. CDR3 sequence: CASSATVPGNTIYF. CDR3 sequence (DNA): TGTGCCAGCAGCGCGACAGTGCCGGGAAACACCATATATTTT.